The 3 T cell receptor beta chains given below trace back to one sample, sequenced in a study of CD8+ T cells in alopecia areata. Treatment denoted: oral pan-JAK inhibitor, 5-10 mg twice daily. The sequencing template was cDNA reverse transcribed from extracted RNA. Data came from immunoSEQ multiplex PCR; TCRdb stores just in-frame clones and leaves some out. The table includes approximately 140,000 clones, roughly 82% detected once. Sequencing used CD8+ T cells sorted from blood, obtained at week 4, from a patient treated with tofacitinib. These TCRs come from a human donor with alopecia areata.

CDR3 sequence: CASSLGGAEAFF. The CDR3 DNA sequence: TGCGCCAGCAGCTTAGGGGGGGCTGAAGCTTTCTTT. The chain uses TRBV4-1 and TRBJ1-1; tentative D call: TRBD1 (6 bases). The germline V and J ends were trimmed by 5 bases and 6 bases, with 10 bases remaining between them. Per germline, CDR1 MGHRA and CDR2 YSYEKL. There are 12 residues in the CDR3.

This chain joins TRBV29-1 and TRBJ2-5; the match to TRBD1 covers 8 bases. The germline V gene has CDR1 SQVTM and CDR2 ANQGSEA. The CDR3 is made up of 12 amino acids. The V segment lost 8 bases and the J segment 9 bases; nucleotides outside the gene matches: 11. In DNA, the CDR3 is TGCAGCATGGAGGGACAGGACCTATCCCAGTACTTC. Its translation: CSMEGQDLSQYF.

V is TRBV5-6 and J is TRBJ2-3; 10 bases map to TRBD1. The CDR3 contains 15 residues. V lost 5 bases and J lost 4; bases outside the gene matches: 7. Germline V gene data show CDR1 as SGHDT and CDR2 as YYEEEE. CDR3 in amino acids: CASRPTGGRPDTQYF. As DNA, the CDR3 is TGTGCCAGCAGGCCGACAGGGGGCCGACCAGATACGCAGTATTTT. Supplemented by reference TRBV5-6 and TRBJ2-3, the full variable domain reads DAGVTQSPTHLIKTRGQQVTLRCSPKSGHDTVSWYQQALGQGPQFIFQYYEEEERQRGNFPDRFSGHQFPNYSSELNVNALLLGDSALYLCASRPTGGRPDTQYFGPGTRLTVL.